This entry describes one T cell receptor (beta chain). The CDR3 covers 14 residues. The germline CDR1 and CDR2 sequences are MNHNY and SVGAGI (reference sequence). With V trimmed by 4 bases and J by 3 bases, 4 bases remained unmatched. Per the original methods: Amplification with reference gene primers provided the estimates of nucleated cell counts. Only in-frame clones appear in the TCRdb table, and some are missing; sequencing was by immunoSEQ multiplex PCR. The V and J calls and clone size were taken over from that table, and D and trimming were inferred from the DNA. The profile covers roughly 27,000 clones, with 75% to 90% appearing a single time and about 9.5% taken by the ten largest. This sample was included in a study of blood T cell repertoires in COVID-19.

The sample comprised peripheral blood. The clonotype comes from a man aged 60-69 years with acute or convalescent COVID-19. The J gene is TRBJ1-2, the V gene TRBV6-6, with 8 bases identical to TRBD1. The CDR3 nucleotides are TGTGCCAGCAGTTCCCAGGGGGCGGACTATGGCTACACCTTC. Its translation is CASSSQGADYGYTF.